These T cell receptor beta chains were read from a single sample in a study of beta chain features in type 1 diabetes. Only in-frame clones appear in the TCRdb table, and some are missing; sequencing was by immunoSEQ multiplex PCR. The repertoire has around 250,000 clones, roughly 20% of them found once; the top ten carry about 0.028%. Sequencing was done on a sample of naive CD4+ T cells from blood. The receptors originated from a woman between 40 and 50 years old with type 1 diabetes. Each CDR3 is given with its conserved first and last residue. The D gene is left open where the match is weak. Rows may omit the clone size; those that give it use once, few, many or a size class.

j_call: TRBJ2-2
v_call: TRBV6-6
d_call: .
clone_size: few
cdr3_nt: TGTGCCATAACACCGAACACCGGGGAGCTGTTTTTT
cdr3_aa: CAITPNTGELFF

j_call: TRBJ2-7
v_call: TRBV29-1
d_call: TRBD1
clone_size: few
cdr3_nt: TGCAGCGTGGGGGACAGGTACGAGCAGTACTTC
cdr3_aa: CSVGDRYEQYF

j_call: TRBJ1-5
v_call: TRBV2
d_call: TRBD1
clone_size: .
cdr3_nt: TGTGCCAGCAGGACAGGGGAACAGCCCCAGCATTTT
cdr3_aa: CASRTGEQPQHF

j_call: TRBJ2-3
v_call: TRBV27
d_call: .
clone_size: few
cdr3_nt: TGTGCCAGCAGTTCGTCGGGGTCGGCAGATACGCAGTATTTT
cdr3_aa: CASSSSGSADTQYF

j_call: TRBJ2-7
v_call: TRBV9
d_call: TRBD1
clone_size: .
cdr3_nt: TGTGCCAGCAGCGTAGGGACAGGGTCGCCCTACGAGCAGTACTTC
cdr3_aa: CASSVGTGSPYEQYF

j_call: TRBJ1-5
v_call: TRBV28
d_call: TRBD1
clone_size: few
cdr3_nt: TGTGCCAGCAGTCCTAACGGGGAATGGACAGGGGCCAGTCAGCCCCAGCATTTT
cdr3_aa: CASSPNGEWTGASQPQHF

j_call: TRBJ2-5
v_call: TRBV28
d_call: TRBD2
clone_size: once
cdr3_nt: TGTGCCAGCAGGATACCGGGACTAGCGAAAGAGACCCAGTACTTC
cdr3_aa: CASRIPGLAKETQYF

j_call: TRBJ1-1
v_call: TRBV4-3
d_call: .
clone_size: few
cdr3_nt: TGCGCCAGCAGCCAAGATGGCCATGAAGCTTTCTTT
cdr3_aa: CASSQDGHEAFF

j_call: TRBJ1-1
v_call: TRBV30
d_call: .
clone_size: .
cdr3_nt: TGTGCCTGGTCCGGACAGTCCGGCACTGAAGCTTTCTTT
cdr3_aa: CAWSGQSGTEAFF

j_call: TRBJ2-5
v_call: TRBV7-2
d_call: .
clone_size: few
cdr3_nt: TGTGCCAGCACCGTTCTGGGCGAGACCCAGTACTTC
cdr3_aa: CASTVLGETQYF

j_call: TRBJ2-1
v_call: TRBV15
d_call: .
clone_size: .
cdr3_nt: TGTGCCACCAGCAGAGACCTGGGAGGCAAGAGGATCTTC
cdr3_aa: CATSRDLGGKRIF

j_call: TRBJ1-2
v_call: TRBV28
d_call: TRBD1
clone_size: few
cdr3_nt: TGTGCCAGCAGTTTCACCCCCGGGACAGGGAGCTATGGCTACACCTTC
cdr3_aa: CASSFTPGTGSYGYTF

j_call: TRBJ2-2
v_call: TRBV18
d_call: TRBD1
clone_size: .
cdr3_nt: TGTGCCAGCTCTCGAAGGACAGGCTCGAACACCGGGGAGCTGTTTTTT
cdr3_aa: CASSRRTGSNTGELFF

j_call: TRBJ1-1
v_call: TRBV7-3
d_call: .
clone_size: .
cdr3_nt: TGTGCCAGCAGCCCGGGGGTGACGAACACTGAAGCTTTCTTT
cdr3_aa: CASSPGVTNTEAFF

j_call: TRBJ2-7
v_call: TRBV18
d_call: TRBD2
clone_size: .
cdr3_nt: TGTGCCAGCTCCCACCTGGAGGGCGGGAGTACCTACGAGCAGTACTTC
cdr3_aa: CASSHLEGGSTYEQYF

j_call: TRBJ2-1
v_call: TRBV7-2
d_call: TRBD2
clone_size: .
cdr3_nt: TGTGCCAGCAGCCCGTTTAGCGGGAGGGTAGGTGAGCAGTTCTTC
cdr3_aa: CASSPFSGRVGEQFF

j_call: TRBJ2-7
v_call: TRBV18
d_call: TRBD1
clone_size: few
cdr3_nt: TGTGCCAGCTCACCAAGTTTTGACAGGGCGCACTACGAGCAGTACTTC
cdr3_aa: CASSPSFDRAHYEQYF

j_call: TRBJ2-5
v_call: TRBV7-7
d_call: .
clone_size: .
cdr3_nt: TGTAAGTGGGGCAAAGAGACCCAGTACTTC
cdr3_aa: CKWGKETQYF

j_call: TRBJ2-1
v_call: TRBV6-6
d_call: TRBD2
clone_size: few
cdr3_nt: TGTGCCAGCAGCGGGACTAGCGCATACAATGAGCAGTTCTTC
cdr3_aa: CASSGTSAYNEQFF

j_call: TRBJ1-1
v_call: TRBV28
d_call: .
clone_size: few
cdr3_nt: TGTGCCAGCAGCTCACACAGGGTTCACACTGAAGCTTTCTTT
cdr3_aa: CASSSHRVHTEAFF

j_call: TRBJ2-1
v_call: TRBV11-3
d_call: .
clone_size: few
cdr3_nt: TGTGCCAGCAGCTTAGAAGTGAGCTCCTACAATGAGCAGTTCTTC
cdr3_aa: CASSLEVSSYNEQFF

j_call: TRBJ2-1
v_call: TRBV7-2
d_call: TRBD1
clone_size: .
cdr3_nt: TGTGCCAGCAGCCCAGACAGGGGGGATGAGCAGTTCTTC
cdr3_aa: CASSPDRGDEQFF

j_call: TRBJ2-5
v_call: TRBV28
d_call: .
clone_size: .
cdr3_nt: TGTGCCAGCAGAGATACCGGGCTCCCGGGGGAGACCCAGTACTTC
cdr3_aa: CASRDTGLPGETQYF

j_call: TRBJ2-4
v_call: TRBV28
d_call: .
clone_size: .
cdr3_nt: TGTGCCAGCAGTTTTGACACCATTCAGTACTTC
cdr3_aa: CASSFDTIQYF

j_call: TRBJ2-2
v_call: TRBV5-1
d_call: TRBD1
clone_size: .
cdr3_nt: TGCGCCAGCAGTGGAGGACAGGCGAACACCGGGGAGCTGTTTTTT
cdr3_aa: CASSGGQANTGELFF

j_call: TRBJ2-7
v_call: TRBV15
d_call: TRBD2
clone_size: .
cdr3_nt: TGTGCCACCAGCACGGGAGGGGGTTACTACGAGCAGTACTTC
cdr3_aa: CATSTGGGYYEQYF

j_call: TRBJ1-6
v_call: TRBV9
d_call: TRBD1
clone_size: few
cdr3_nt: TGTGCCAGCAGCGCGACAGGGAATTCACCCCTCCACTTT
cdr3_aa: CASSATGNSPLHF

j_call: TRBJ1-1
v_call: TRBV7-2
d_call: .
clone_size: few
cdr3_nt: TGTGCCAGCAGCTTAGCAGGAGAAACTATCGGAGCTTTCTTT
cdr3_aa: CASSLAGETIGAFF

j_call: TRBJ1-1
v_call: TRBV7-9
d_call: .
clone_size: few
cdr3_nt: TGTGCCAGCAGCTTGCATGGAGTTCGAGCTTTCTTT
cdr3_aa: CASSLHGVRAFF

j_call: TRBJ1-2
v_call: TRBV2
d_call: TRBD1
clone_size: .
cdr3_nt: TGTGCCAGCAGGTTACAGGGGGACGGGGGCTACACCTTC
cdr3_aa: CASRLQGDGGYTF

j_call: TRBJ1-5
v_call: TRBV19
d_call: .
clone_size: few
cdr3_nt: TGTGCCAGTAGTCCCGGGACTCCTCAGGGAAGGGGCAATCAGCCCCAGCATTTT
cdr3_aa: CASSPGTPQGRGNQPQHF